The T cell receptor (beta chain) under discussion was sequenced for a study of T cell repertoires in cytomegalovirus infection. Study in general: Newly reported HLA-C-restricted and thoroughly characterized HLA-B-restricted CMV epitopes were employed. CMV infection together with matching HLA type was indicated by public TCR beta signatures.

General study findings and limits: Cumulative frequency (of public TCR beta family members) identified carriers of CMV plus the relevant HLA. HLA-C-restricted CMV clonotypes gave the most frequent clonotype in two of eight donors.

TCRdb reprocessed the reads via MiXCR and lists one record per CDR3 protein. The repertoire holds about 770,000 distinct CDR3 sequences, with almost 30% as singletons. The CDR3 runs to 15 residues. Germline CDR1 SEHNR, CDR2 FQNEAQ (reference sequence). V dropped 9 bases and J dropped 2; count of bases not matched to a gene: 11. As concerns this clonotype: Its matching antigen is unknown.

The clonotype comes from a human donor in good health (CMV status not recorded). Some clones in this sample may be carry-over from other donors' samples. The chain couples TRBV7-9 to TRBJ2-3, with 7 bases aligning to TRBD2. Source: cultured CD8+ T cells from PBMCs, taken from culture after CMV antigen stimulation. CDR3 DNA sequence: TGTGCCAGTACCCCCCCGGGACTACCCACAGATACGCAGTATTTT. Translating it yields CASTPPGLPTDTQYF. The full variable domain, its missing parts supplied by reference TRBV7-9 and TRBJ2-3, is DTGVSQNPRHKITKRGQNVTFRCDPISEHNRLYWYRQTLGQGPEFLTYFQNEAQLEKSRLLSDRFSAERPKGSFSTLEIQRTEQGDSAMYLCASTPPGLPTDTQYFGPGTRLTVL.